A single sample gave rise to the 10 T cell receptor beta chains below, sequenced in a study of OX40 agonist ivuxolimab in advanced cancers. TCRdb's copy holds only in-frame clones and misses some; the assay was immunoSEQ multiplex PCR. Of over 90,000 clones in the sample, around 90% are singletons; the top ten hold 0.15% to 0.2%. This material consisted of CD4+ or CD8+ T cells sorted from blood, taken in a trial of the OX40 agonist ivuxolimab. Receptor source: an adult with an advanced solid tumor such as melanoma, head and neck, liver or kidney cancer.

The V call is TRBV6-5, the J call TRBJ1-5, with D possibly matching TRBD1 (5 bases). The germline V gene encodes CDR1 MNHEY and CDR2 SVGAGI. Trimming removed 6 bases at V and 7 bases at J, with 16 bases between. This CDR3 has 14 residues. For the CDR3, the DNA is TGTGCCAGCAGGGGCAGGGTTAACGGCCAGCCCCAGCATTTT. This codes for CASRGRVNGQPQHF.

This chain uses TRBV7-6 with TRBJ2-7; D gene unclear. The V and J ends lost 2 bases and 7 bases respectively, with 9 bases between them. The CDR3 is 12 amino acids. Germline CDR1 reads SGHVS; CDR2 reads FNYEAQ. The CDR3 bases are TGTGCCAGCAGCTTACCGGTTGGTGAGCAGTACTTC. This sequence encodes CASSLPVGEQYF.

The rearrangement links TRBV7-6 to TRBJ2-1, with 10 bases aligning to TRBD2. The CDR3 contains 15 residues. With V trimmed by 1 base and J by 7 bases, 4 bases remained unmatched. Germline assignment: CDR1 SGHVS and CDR2 FNYEAQ. The DNA of the CDR3 is TGTGCCAGCAGCTTAGGTACTAGCGGGGTTAATGAGCAGTTCTTC. Translation gives CASSLGTSGVNEQFF.

This chain connects TRBV29-1 to TRBJ2-3; no clear D. CDR1 is SQVTM and CDR2 is ANQGSEA in the germline V gene. The V end lost 4 bases, the J end lost 4 bases, and 9 bases lay between the germline ends. The CDR3 runs to 12 residues. DNA for the CDR3: TGCAGCGTTGTTATCGGAGCAGATACGCAGTATTTT. As protein: CSVVIGADTQYF.

The chain couples TRBV5-8 to TRBJ2-3; D possibly corresponds to TRBD1 (6 bases). V lost 4 bases, J lost 0 bases, and 12 bases lay in between. The CDR3 has 15 amino acids. In germline, CDR1 is SGHTS, CDR2 YDEGEE. The CDR3 sequence is CASSRGQRSTDTQYF. The CDR3 nucleotides are TGTGCCAGCAGCCGCGGACAGAGAAGCACAGATACGCAGTATTTT. Using reference TRBV5-8 and TRBJ2-3 for the parts outside the CDR3, the full variable domain is EAGVTQSPTHLIKTRGQQATLRCSPISGHTSVYWYQQALGLGLQFLLWYDEGEERNRGNFPPRFSGRQFPNYSSELNVNALELEDSALYLCASSRGQRSTDTQYFGPGTRLTVL.

The chain has TRBV15 and TRBJ1-1; weak D call: TRBD1 (5 bases). Trimming removed 1 base at V and 1 base at J, with 16 bases between. The CDR3 is 17 amino acids. Germline V gene sequence: CDR1 LNHNV, CDR2 YYDKDF (reference sequence). CDR3 in DNA: TGTGCCACCAGCAGAGTTGTCGGAACGGGGCAGAACACTGAAGCTTTCTTT. The encoded protein is CATSRVVGTGQNTEAFF.

This chain links TRBV9 with TRBJ2-5; 8 nucleotides agree with TRBD2. J gave up 5 bases and V 4 bases, and 10 bases lay outside the gene matches. This CDR3 has 15 residues. Germline V gene lookup returns CDR1 SGDLS and CDR2 YYNGEE. The CDR3 reads CASSPTGTRGETQYF. CDR3 sequence (DNA): TGTGCCAGCAGCCCCACCGGGACTAGGGGGGAGACCCAGTACTTC.

V usage is TRBV19 and J usage is TRBJ1-3; a possible D gene is TRBD1 (6 bases). The germline V and J ends were trimmed by 0 bases and 3 bases, with 15 bases remaining between them. The CDR3 consists of 17 residues. Germline values: CDR1 LNHDA, CDR2 SQIVND (reference sequence). CDR3 nucleotide sequence: TGTGCCAGTAGTATAGATCCGTTCCGGACAGATGGAAACACCATATATTTT. As protein: CASSIDPFRTDGNTIYF.

The chain uses TRBV5-1 and TRBJ2-6; tentatively, D is TRBD2 (5 bases). This CDR3 is 13 amino acids long. Trimming stripped 1 base from V and 12 bases from J, with 11 bases between. Germline CDR1 and CDR2: SGHRS and YFSETQ. The CDR3 sequence: CASSLTRAGVLTF. In nucleotides, the CDR3 is TGCGCCAGCAGCTTGACGCGGGCCGGCGTCCTGACTTTC.

This clone was counted a single time. The chain couples TRBV13 to TRBJ2-2; D not resolved. The germline V and J ends were trimmed by 1 base and 5 bases, with 8 bases remaining between them. The CDR3 contains 14 residues. From germline, CDR1 is PRHDT and CDR2 FYEKMQ (reference sequence). In DNA form, the CDR3 reads TGTGCCAGCAGCTTAGTCTTGGGTACCGGGGAGCTGTTTTTT. It is translated as CASSLVLGTGELFF.